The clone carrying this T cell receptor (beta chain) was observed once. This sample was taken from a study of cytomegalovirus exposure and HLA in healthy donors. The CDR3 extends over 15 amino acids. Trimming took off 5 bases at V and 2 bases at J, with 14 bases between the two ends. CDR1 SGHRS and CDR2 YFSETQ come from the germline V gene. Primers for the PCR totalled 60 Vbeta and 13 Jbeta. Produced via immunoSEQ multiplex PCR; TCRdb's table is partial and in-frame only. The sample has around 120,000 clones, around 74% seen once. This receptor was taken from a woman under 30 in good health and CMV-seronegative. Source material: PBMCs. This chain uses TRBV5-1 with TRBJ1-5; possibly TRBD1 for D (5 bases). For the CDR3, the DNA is TGCGCCAGCAGATCAGACCTGACAGGCAATCAGCCCCAGCATTTT. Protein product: CASRSDLTGNQPQHF.